Each of the 13 T cell receptor beta chains below was sequenced from the same sample in a study of human T cells and chemical hapten exposure. Unfractionated whole blood served as the source for total RNA extraction. Each CDR3 protein is one row after TCRdb ran MiXCR on the 5' RACE reads. The data contain more than 140,000 distinct CDR3 sequences, 4.1% of them singletons. All receptors come from a female donor in good health.

Many counts were recorded for this clonotype. The chain links TRBV4-1 to TRBJ2-3, with D maybe TRBD2 (6 bases). CDR1 and CDR2 from the germline V gene are MGHRA and YSYEKL. The CDR3 is made up of 14 amino acids. The V and J ends lost 0 bases and 10 bases respectively, with 14 bases between them. The CDR3 nucleotides are TGCGCCAGCAGCCAAGATCCAGCGGGCACGGCGCAGTATTTT. Its protein product is CASSQDPAGTAQYF.

This clonotype was found many times. The gene calls are TRBV9 and TRBJ2-3; the match to TRBD2 covers 8 bases. This CDR3 has 15 amino acids. The V and J ends lost 0 bases and 7 bases, in that order; junction bases with no gene match: 7. Germline CDR1 and CDR2: SGDLS and YYNGEE. Here the CDR3 DNA reads TGTGCCAGCAGCGTAGCAGGGACTAGGGGTTATACGCAGTATTTT. Translation gives CASSVAGTRGYTQYF.

This clonotype has at least ten counts. CDR3 residues: CSANLGQFGGLEQYF. In nucleotides, the CDR3 is TGCAGTGCCAACCTCGGACAGTTCGGGGGCTTGGAGCAGTACTTC. This chain links TRBV20-1 with TRBJ2-7; D tentatively reads TRBD1 or TRBD2 (6 bases each). Looked up from germline, CDR1 is DFQATT and CDR2 is SNEGSKA (reference sequence). Trimming pared 6 bases from V and 7 bases from J, leaving 25 bases between. The CDR3 is made up of 15 amino acids.

In its sample, this clonotype was seen many times. The chain employs TRBV10-3 and TRBJ2-5; D possibly corresponds to TRBD2 (6 bases). Germline CDR1 reads ENHRY; CDR2 reads SYGVKD. V was clipped by 3 bases and J by 2 bases, with 16 bases between them. The CDR3 runs 16 residues. The DNA of the CDR3 is TGTGCCATCAGTGAAAATGCCGGGACTTTACAAGAGACCCAGTACTTC. Protein sequence: CAISENAGTLQETQYF.

The table lists this clonotype with many counts. The chain is built from TRBV2 and TRBJ2-3; 12 bases match TRBD2. Germline V lookup: CDR1 SNHLY, CDR2 FYNNEI. The trim removed 8 bases at V and 6 bases at J, leaving 18 bases unmatched. The CDR3 has 18 amino acids. The CDR3 DNA is TGTGCCAGCCCTCCGGGACTAGCGGGTATTGTCTTGGGGGATACGCAGTATTTT. Its translation: CASPPGLAGIVLGDTQYF.

The table lists this clonotype with many counts. This chain connects TRBV5-6 to TRBJ1-4; 10 nucleotides line up with TRBD1. With 2 bases clipped from V and 6 bases from J, the junction kept 7 bases outside the gene matches. Germline lookup yields CDR1 SGHDT and CDR2 YYEEEE. The CDR3 covers 16 residues. The CDR3 DNA reads as TGTGCCAGCAGCTTTCGACAGGGGGCGACTTATGAAAAACTGTTTTTT. It translates to CASSFRQGATYEKLFF. Full variable domain (rest looked up from reference TRBV5-6 and TRBJ1-4): DAGVTQSPTHLIKTRGQQVTLRCSPKSGHDTVSWYQQALGQGPQFIFQYYEEEERQRGNFPDRFSGHQFPNYSSELNVNALLLGDSALYLCASSFRQGATYEKLFFGSGTQLSVL.

This clonotype was found many times. The chain's CDR3 is CASSLQGYEQYF. In DNA form, the CDR3 reads TGTGCCAGCAGTCTACAGGGGTACGAGCAGTACTTC. The chain employs TRBV12-3 or TRBV12-4 and TRBJ2-7; 7 positions match TRBD1. This CDR3 has 12 residues. Trimming took 5 bases from V and 4 from J; bases not matched to a gene: 2.

As regards this clonotype: This could be a read error, since a much larger clone is one nucleotide away. The CDR3 DNA reads TGTGCCAGCAGATACCAGCGAGCTCCTAATGCACCCCTCCACTTT. Protein product: CASRYQRAPNAPLHF. This sequence joins TRBV28 and TRBJ1-6; D remains ambiguous. Germline assignment: CDR1 MDHEN and CDR2 SYDVKM. The CDR3 covers 15 residues.

This clonotype was observed at least ten times. The chain employs TRBV9 and TRBJ1-2; D is unresolved. Germline lookup yields CDR1 SGDLS and CDR2 YYNGEE. The V gene lost 2 bases and the J gene lost 4 bases, with 12 bases spanning the gap. This CDR3 is built from 14 residues. In nucleotides, the CDR3 is TGTGCCAGCAGCGTCGAGGGTGTGGGCTATGGCTACACCTTC. Protein product: CASSVEGVGYGYTF.

With regard to this clonotype: A much more abundant neighbour one base away suggests this may be a read error. The chain has TRBV9 and TRBJ2-3; TRBD2 agrees at 8 bases. The CDR3 loop spans 16 amino acids. J lost 2 bases, V lost 0 bases, and 5 bases had no gene match. Germline CDR1 and CDR2: SGDLS and YYNGEE. For the CDR3, the DNA is TGTGCCAGCAGCGTAGAGACTAGCGTGGACACAGATACGCAGTATTTT. Translation: CASSVETSVDTDTQYF. The variable domain in full, completed from reference TRBV9 and TRBJ2-3, reads DSGVTQTPKHLITATGQRVTLRCSPRSGDLSVYWYQQSLDQGLQFLIQYYNGEERAKGNILERFSAQQFPDLHSELNLSSLELGDSALYFCASSVETSVDTDTQYFGPGTRLTVL.

The rearrangement uses TRBV6-6 and TRBJ2-7; possible D gene TRBD2, 5 bases. The germline V and J ends were trimmed by 2 bases and 8 bases, with 10 bases remaining between them. CDR3 length: 12 residues. The germline gives CDR1 MNHNY, CDR2 SVGAGI (reference sequence). CDR3 sequence: CASSYRGIQQYF. The CDR3 DNA sequence: TGTGCCAGCAGTTACAGAGGGATCCAGCAGTACTTC.

This clonotype has ten or more counts. The V gene is TRBV6-1, the J gene TRBJ1-1, with D perhaps matching TRBD1 (6 bases). Germline loops: CDR1 MNHNS, CDR2 SASEGT. CDR3 length equals 16 residues. With 7 bases removed from V and 0 bases from J, the gap between germline ends came to 18 bases. CDR3 amino acids: CASTDTGRVMNTEAFF. The CDR3 DNA reads as TGTGCCAGCACCGACACAGGGAGGGTCATGAACACTGAAGCTTTCTTT.

This clonotype was seen ten or more times. The chain uses TRBV5-1 and TRBJ2-3; D is undetermined. The CDR3 is 16 amino acids. Trimming stripped 0 bases from V and 2 bases from J, with 13 bases between. Germline CDR1 is SGHRS and CDR2 is YFSETQ. CDR3 residues: CASSLGGSTNTDTQYF. The DNA of the CDR3 is TGCGCCAGCAGCTTGGGTGGCTCGACGAACACAGATACGCAGTATTTT.